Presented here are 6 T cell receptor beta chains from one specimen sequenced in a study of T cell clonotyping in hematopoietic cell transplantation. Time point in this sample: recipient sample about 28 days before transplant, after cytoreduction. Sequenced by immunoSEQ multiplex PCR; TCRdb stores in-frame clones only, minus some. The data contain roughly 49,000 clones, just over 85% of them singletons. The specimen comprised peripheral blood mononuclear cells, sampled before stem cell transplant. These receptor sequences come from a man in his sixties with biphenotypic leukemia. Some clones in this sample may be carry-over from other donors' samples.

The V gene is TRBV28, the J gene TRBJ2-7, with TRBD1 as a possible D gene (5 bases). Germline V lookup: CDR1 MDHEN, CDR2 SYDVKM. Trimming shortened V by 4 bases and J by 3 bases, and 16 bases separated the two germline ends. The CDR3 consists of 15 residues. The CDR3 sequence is CASSYSPSTGYEQYF. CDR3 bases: TGTGCCAGCAGTTATAGTCCCTCAACAGGCTACGAGCAGTACTTC.

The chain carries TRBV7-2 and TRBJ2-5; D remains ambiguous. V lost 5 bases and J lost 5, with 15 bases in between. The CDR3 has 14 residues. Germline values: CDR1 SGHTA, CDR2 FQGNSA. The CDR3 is CASSPQSLRETQYF. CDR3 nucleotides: TGTGCCAGCAGCCCGCAAAGCCTTCGCGAGACCCAGTACTTC.

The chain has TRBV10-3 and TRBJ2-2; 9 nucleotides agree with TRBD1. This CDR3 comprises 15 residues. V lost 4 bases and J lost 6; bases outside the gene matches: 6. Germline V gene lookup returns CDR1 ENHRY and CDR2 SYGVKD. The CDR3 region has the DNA TGTGCCATCAGTGGGGACAGGGTAGGGGCCGGGGAGCTGTTTTTT. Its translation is CAISGDRVGAGELFF.

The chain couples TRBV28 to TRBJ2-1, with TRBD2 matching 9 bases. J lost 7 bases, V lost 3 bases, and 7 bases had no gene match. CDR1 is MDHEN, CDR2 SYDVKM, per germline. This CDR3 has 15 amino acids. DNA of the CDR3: TGTGCCAGCAGTTTGGTAGCGGGAGTAAGGAATGAGCAGTTCTTC. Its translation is CASSLVAGVRNEQFF.

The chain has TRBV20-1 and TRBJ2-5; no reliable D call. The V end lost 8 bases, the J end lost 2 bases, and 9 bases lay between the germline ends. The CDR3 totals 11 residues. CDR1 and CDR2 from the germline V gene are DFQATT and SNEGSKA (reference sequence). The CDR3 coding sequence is TGCAGTTATGACGGGCAAGAGACCCAGTACTTC. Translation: CSYDGQETQYF.

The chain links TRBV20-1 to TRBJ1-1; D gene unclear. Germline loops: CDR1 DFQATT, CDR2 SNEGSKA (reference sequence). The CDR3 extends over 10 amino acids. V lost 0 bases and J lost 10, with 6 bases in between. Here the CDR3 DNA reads TGCAGTGCTAGAGATGAGGTAGCTTTCTTT. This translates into CSARDEVAFF.